The rows below give T cell receptor beta chains drawn from one sample of a study of blood T cell repertoires in COVID-19. The data were produced by immunoSEQ multiplex PCR, yet TCRdb's version contains in-frame clones alone and is incomplete. The profile shows more than 300,000 clones, around 89% of them singletons. Sequencing was done on a sample of PBMCs or T cells enriched from blood (not recorded which). These receptors were obtained from a woman younger than 35 who had recovered from COVID-19. Both conserved end residues are trimmed from each CDR3.

TRBJ1-5 TRBV28 ASSLDSNQPQH
TRBJ1-1 TRBV14 ASSFGQGNTEAF
TRBJ2-2 TRBV2 ASSGALLGLRNTGELF
TRBJ1-5 TRBV5-8 ASSPINQPQH
TRBJ2-1 TRBV6-5 ASSRGLAGGHEQF
TRBJ2-1 TRBV24-1 ATSARTSLIDEQF
TRBJ1-6 TRBV13 ASSMGLGGSPLH
TRBJ2-2 TRBV7-9 ASRHQRQGSTGELF
TRBJ2-7 TRBV5-4 ASSWTSGDLEQY
TRBJ2-7 TRBV5-1 ASSSPGRGQGYEQY
TRBJ2-5 TRBV11-3 ASSLTGEETQY
TRBJ1-6 TRBV28 ASSFPGQGRRRENNSPLH
TRBJ1-1 TRBV4-1 ASSQVGTANTEAF
TRBJ2-7 TRBV7-9 ASSGLAGSYEQY
TRBJ1-4 TRBV5-1 ASKPPGGANEKLF
TRBJ2-3 TRBV10-3 AISEPLLGGHTDTQY
TRBJ1-6 TRBV25-1 ASSMGGLYNSPLH
TRBJ1-2 TRBV11-2 ASSSITGNYGYT
TRBJ1-1 TRBV2 AMNSRDRGLSGNTEAF
TRBJ1-2 TRBV14 ASSPRQGDGYT
TRBJ1-3 TRBV5-6 ASRTSSSGNTIY
TRBJ2-7 TRBV12-5 ASGSLGTGPYEQY
TRBJ2-2 TRBV3-1/TRBV3-2 ASSRLLAGDPTNTGELF
TRBJ1-6 TRBV13 ASSDTRKNNSPLH
TRBJ1-2 TRBV2 ASSTMTDYGYT
TRBJ1-2 TRBV13 ASSLEGKGRKDYGYT
TRBJ1-2 TRBV9 ASSGTGLLGYT
TRBJ2-3 TRBV2 ASNAPGGQRTDTQY
TRBJ1-2 TRBV28 ASGTRGRSDGYT
TRBJ1-5 TRBV5-1 ASSLTGGQPQH
TRBJ2-5 TRBV4-3 ASSQETTGQETQY
TRBJ1-1 TRBV5-4 ASSYGQGMNTEAF
TRBJ1-1 TRBV23-1 ASSAPGTDTLNTEAF
TRBJ2-1 TRBV7-3 ASSSPQVPSNDEQF
TRBJ1-1 TRBV4-3 ASSLAGGCCAEAF
TRBJ2-2 TRBV11-2 ASSRLAGGGTGELF
TRBJ1-4 TRBV4-1 ASSLAAGTVGEKLF
TRBJ2-1 TRBV7-9 ASSLSENEQF
TRBJ2-3 TRBV5-4 ASSPRRGGADTQY
TRBJ2-1 TRBV11-2 ASSLDRTSGGAVEQF
TRBJ1-3 TRBV9 ASSVGTGEGNTIY
TRBJ2-3 TRBV6-2/TRBV6-3 ASSFLAGKLTDTQY
TRBJ2-7 TRBV7-8 ASSLQSSGNTYEQY
TRBJ1-6 TRBV7-9 ASSQDSYEAHNSPLH
TRBJ1-1 TRBV7-9 ASSRLRRWQEATEAF
TRBJ2-7 TRBV6-5 ASSESYEQY
TRBJ2-7 TRBV19 ASSIDYSFPYEQY
TRBJ1-4 TRBV30 ACLWTGKDEKLF
TRBJ2-5 TRBV2 ASSATSDEETQY
TRBJ1-1 TRBV11-2 ASSLRADEAF
TRBJ1-1 TRBV7-3 ASSLTSIGDPGGNTEAF
TRBJ2-1 TRBV5-4 ASGQGYNEQF
TRBJ1-1 TRBV9 ASSPVGQGTTEAF